This TCR beta chain was sequenced in a study of glioma-infiltrating T cells after dendritic cell vaccination. This clone was detected only a few times. What it binds is not known. The study's findings and limits: Higher TCR clonality did not directly relate to longer survival.

The protocol was immunoSEQ multiplex PCR, while the TCRdb copy is restricted to in-frame clones and leaves out a portion. The table lists 90,000 to 110,000 clones, around 90% of them singletons. This sample's time point: after dendritic cell vaccination, including at tumor progression/relapse. All glioblastoma patients lacked an isocitrate dehydrogenase mutation. V dropped 5 bases and J dropped 13; count of bases not matched to a gene: 10. CDR3 length: 13 amino acids. Germline CDR1 is MNHEY and CDR2 is SMNVEV (reference sequence). The sequencing used blood, collected after dendritic cell vaccination. The chain uses TRBV27 and TRBJ2-5; 10 nucleotides align to TRBD1. This receptor was identified in a human donor with glioblastoma. The CDR3 spells CASSPLGTGVRYF. CDR3 DNA sequence: TGTGCCAGCAGTCCACTCGGGACAGGGGTTCGGTACTTC.